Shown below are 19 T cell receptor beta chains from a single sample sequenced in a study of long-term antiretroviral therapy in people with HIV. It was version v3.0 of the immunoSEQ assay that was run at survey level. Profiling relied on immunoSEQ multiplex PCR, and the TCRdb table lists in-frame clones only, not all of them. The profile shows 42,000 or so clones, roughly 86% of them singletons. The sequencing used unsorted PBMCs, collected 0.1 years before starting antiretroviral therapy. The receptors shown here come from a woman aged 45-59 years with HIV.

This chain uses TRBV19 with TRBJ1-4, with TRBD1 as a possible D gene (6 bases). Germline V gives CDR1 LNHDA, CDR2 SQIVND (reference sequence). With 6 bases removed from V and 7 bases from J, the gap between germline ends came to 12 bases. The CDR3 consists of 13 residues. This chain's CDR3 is CASRGDNSEKLFF. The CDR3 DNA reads TGTGCCAGTAGAGGGGACAACAGTGAAAAACTGTTTTTT.

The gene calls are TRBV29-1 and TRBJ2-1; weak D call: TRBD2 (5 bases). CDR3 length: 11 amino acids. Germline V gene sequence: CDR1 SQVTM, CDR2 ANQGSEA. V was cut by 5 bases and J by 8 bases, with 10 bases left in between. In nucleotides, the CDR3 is TGCAGCGTTTTATGGCGGGATGAGCAGTTCTTC. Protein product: CSVLWRDEQFF.

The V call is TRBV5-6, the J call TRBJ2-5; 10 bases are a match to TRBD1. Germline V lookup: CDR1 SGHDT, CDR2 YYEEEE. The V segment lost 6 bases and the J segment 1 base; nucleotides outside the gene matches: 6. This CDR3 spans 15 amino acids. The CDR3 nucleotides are TGTGCCAGCACCGGGACAGGGGCCCCCCAAGAGACCCAGTACTTC. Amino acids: CASTGTGAPQETQYF.

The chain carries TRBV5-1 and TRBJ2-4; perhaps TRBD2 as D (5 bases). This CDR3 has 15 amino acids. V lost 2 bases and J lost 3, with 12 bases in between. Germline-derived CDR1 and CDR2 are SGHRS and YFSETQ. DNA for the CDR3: TGCGCCAGCAGCTTCGAACCTCGGGGCAAAAACATTCAGTACTTC. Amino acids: CASSFEPRGKNIQYF.

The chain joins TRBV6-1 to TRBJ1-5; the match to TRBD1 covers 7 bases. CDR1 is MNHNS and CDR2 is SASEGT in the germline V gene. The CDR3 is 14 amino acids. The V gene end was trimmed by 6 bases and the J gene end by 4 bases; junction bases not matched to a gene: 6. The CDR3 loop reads CASREGQPNQPQHF. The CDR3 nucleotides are TGTGCCAGCAGAGAGGGACAGCCAAATCAGCCCCAGCATTTT.

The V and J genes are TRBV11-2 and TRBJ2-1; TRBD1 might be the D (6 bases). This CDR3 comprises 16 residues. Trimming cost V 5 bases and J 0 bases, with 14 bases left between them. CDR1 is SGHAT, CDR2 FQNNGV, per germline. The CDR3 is CASSMGASLSYNEQFF. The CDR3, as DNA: TGTGCCAGCAGCATGGGGGCGTCCCTCTCCTACAATGAGCAGTTCTTC.

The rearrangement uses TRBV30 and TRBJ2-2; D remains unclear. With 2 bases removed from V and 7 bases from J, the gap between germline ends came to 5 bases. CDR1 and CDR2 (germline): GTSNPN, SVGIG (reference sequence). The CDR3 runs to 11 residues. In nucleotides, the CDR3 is TGTGCCTGGAGTTCGGTCGGGGAGCTGTTTTTT. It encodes CAWSSVGELFF.

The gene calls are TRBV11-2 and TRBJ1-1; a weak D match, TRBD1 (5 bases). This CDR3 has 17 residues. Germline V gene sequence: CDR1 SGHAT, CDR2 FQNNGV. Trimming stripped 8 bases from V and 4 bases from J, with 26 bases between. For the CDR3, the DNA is TGTGCCAGCGATCAAAGGGGAAGGGAGGCGCGTGTCACTGAAGCTTTCTTT. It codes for CASDQRGREARVTEAFF. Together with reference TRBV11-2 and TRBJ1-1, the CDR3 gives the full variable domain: EAGVAQSPRYKIIEKRQSVAFWCNPISGHATLYWYQQILGQGPKLLIQFQNNGVVDDSQLPKDRFSAERLKGVDSTLKIQPAKLEDSAVYLCASDQRGREARVTEAFFGQGTRLTVV.

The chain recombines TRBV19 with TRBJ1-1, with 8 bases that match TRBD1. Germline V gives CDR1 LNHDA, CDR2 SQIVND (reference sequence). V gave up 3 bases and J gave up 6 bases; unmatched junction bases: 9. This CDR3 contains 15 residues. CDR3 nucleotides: TGTGCCAGTAGTATGAGAGGACAGGGTATCGCTGAAGCTTTCTTT. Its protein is CASSMRGQGIAEAFF.

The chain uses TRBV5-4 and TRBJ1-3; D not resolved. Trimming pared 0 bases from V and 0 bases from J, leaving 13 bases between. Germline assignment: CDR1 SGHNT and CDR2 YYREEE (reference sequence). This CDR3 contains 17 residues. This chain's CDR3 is CASSLGPKGSSGNTIYF. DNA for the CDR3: TGTGCCAGCAGCTTGGGGCCCAAAGGAAGCTCTGGAAACACCATATATTTT.

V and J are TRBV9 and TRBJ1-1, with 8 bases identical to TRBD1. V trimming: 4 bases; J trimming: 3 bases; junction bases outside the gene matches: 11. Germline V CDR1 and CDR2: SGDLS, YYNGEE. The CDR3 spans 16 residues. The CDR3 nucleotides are TGTGCCAGCAGCCCTGGGACAGGCCGTCGGGACACTGAAGCTTTCTTT. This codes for CASSPGTGRRDTEAFF.

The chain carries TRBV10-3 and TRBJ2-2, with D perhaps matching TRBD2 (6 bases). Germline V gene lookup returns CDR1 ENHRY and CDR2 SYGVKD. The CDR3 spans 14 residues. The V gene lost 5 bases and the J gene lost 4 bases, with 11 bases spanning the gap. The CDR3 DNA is TGTGCCATCAGTTCTAGCGTAGGCACCGGGGAGCTGTTTTTT. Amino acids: CAISSSVGTGELFF.

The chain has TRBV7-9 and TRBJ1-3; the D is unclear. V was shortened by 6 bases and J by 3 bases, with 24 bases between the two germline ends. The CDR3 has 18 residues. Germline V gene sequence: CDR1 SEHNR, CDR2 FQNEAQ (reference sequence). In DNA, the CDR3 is TGTGCCAGCAGTGATCCTCCCCCCCAGGCCAAGATTGGAAACACCATATATTTT. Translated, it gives CASSDPPPQAKIGNTIYF.

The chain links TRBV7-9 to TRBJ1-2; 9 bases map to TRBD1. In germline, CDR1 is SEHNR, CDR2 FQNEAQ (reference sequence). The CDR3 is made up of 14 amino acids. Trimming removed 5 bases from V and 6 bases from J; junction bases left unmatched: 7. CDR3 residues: CASSSRDREHGYTF. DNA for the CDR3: TGTGCCAGCAGCAGCCGGGACAGGGAACATGGCTACACCTTC.

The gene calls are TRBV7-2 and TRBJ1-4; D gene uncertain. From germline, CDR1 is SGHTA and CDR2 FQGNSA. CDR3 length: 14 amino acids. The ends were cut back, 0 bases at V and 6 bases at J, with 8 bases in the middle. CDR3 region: CASSLAGYDEKLFF. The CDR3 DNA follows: TGTGCCAGCAGCTTAGCAGGTTACGATGAAAAACTGTTTTTT.

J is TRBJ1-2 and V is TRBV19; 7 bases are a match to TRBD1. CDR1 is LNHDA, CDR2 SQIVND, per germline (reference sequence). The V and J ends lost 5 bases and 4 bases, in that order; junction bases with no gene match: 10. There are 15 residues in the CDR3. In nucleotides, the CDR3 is TGTGCCAGTAGTCCCTTTGGACAGGCAAGCTATGGCTACACCTTC. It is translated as CASSPFGQASYGYTF.

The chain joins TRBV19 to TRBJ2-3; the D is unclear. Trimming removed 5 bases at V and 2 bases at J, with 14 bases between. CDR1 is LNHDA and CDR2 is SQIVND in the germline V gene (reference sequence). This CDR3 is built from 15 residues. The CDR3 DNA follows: TGTGCCAGTAGTGTCCGTCACCTTCTCACAGATACGCAGTATTTT. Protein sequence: CASSVRHLLTDTQYF.

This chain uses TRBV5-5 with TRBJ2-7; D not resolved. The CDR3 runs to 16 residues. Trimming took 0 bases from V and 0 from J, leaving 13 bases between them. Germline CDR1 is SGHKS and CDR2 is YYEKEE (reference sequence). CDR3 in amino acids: CASSLAPGEHSYEQYF. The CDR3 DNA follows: TGTGCCAGCAGCTTGGCTCCAGGAGAACACTCCTACGAGCAGTACTTC.

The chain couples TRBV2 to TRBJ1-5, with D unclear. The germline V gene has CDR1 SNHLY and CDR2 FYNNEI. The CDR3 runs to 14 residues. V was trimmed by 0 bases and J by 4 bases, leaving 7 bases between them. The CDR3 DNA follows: TGTGCCAGCAGTGAAGCATCGGGAAATCAGCCCCAGCATTTT. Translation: CASSEASGNQPQHF.